The 19 T cell receptor beta chains presented below share a single source sample, sequenced in a study of identical twins. TCRdb itself ran the 5' RACE reads through MiXCR, one entry per CDR3 protein. The table shows approximately 630,000 distinct CDR3 sequences, with about 7% occurring only once. The sample was also linked to a second study, of yellow fever vaccine responses in identical twins.

Sequencing was carried out using PBMCs. The receptor source for this set is a woman in her late teens or twenties in good health.

This clonotype has ten or more counts. V is TRBV6-5 and J is TRBJ1-6, with a possible D match to TRBD1 (6 bases). With 0 bases removed from V and 7 bases from J, the gap between germline ends came to 7 bases. The CDR3 is 14 residues long. Germline CDR1 is MNHEY and CDR2 is SVGAGI. The CDR3 here is CASSYSTGNSPLHF. The CDR3 DNA sequence: TGTGCCAGCAGTTACTCGACAGGAAATTCACCCCTCCACTTT.

This clonotype appeared a few times. This sequence joins TRBV20-1 and TRBJ1-1; unclear D gene. Per the germline V gene, CDR1 is DFQATT and CDR2 is SNEGSKA (reference sequence). This CDR3 is built from 12 residues. The V end lost 3 bases, the J end lost 6 bases, and 11 bases lay between the germline ends. CDR3 nucleotide sequence: TGCAGTGCTAGGGCGGCCGGAGCTGAAGCTTTCTTT. Amino acid sequence: CSARAAGAEAFF.

This clonotype has ten or more counts. The chain couples TRBV4-1 to TRBJ2-2; the match to TRBD1 covers 8 bases. Germline CDR1 MGHRA, CDR2 YSYEKL. The CDR3 runs to 16 residues. With 4 bases clipped from V and 6 bases from J, the junction kept 10 bases outside the gene matches. This CDR3 is CASSPIRDRGPGELFF. DNA for the CDR3: TGCGCCAGCAGCCCCATACGTGACAGGGGCCCCGGGGAGCTGTTTTTT.

The genes are TRBV14 and TRBJ1-1; D call uncertain. The V end was cut by 2 bases, the J end by 9 bases, with 16 bases between. CDR3 length: 14 residues. The germline V gene has CDR1 SGHDN and CDR2 FVKESK. The DNA of the CDR3 is TGTGCCAGCAGCCAAACTCTTGCGGAAAACAAAGCTTTCTTT. It codes for CASSQTLAENKAFF.

This clonotype showed up just a few times. The chain couples TRBV20-1 to TRBJ1-2, with 9 nucleotides matching TRBD1. CDR3 length: 16 residues. Per germline, CDR1 DFQATT and CDR2 SNEGSKA (reference sequence). With V trimmed by 6 bases and J by 7 bases, 18 bases remained unmatched. For the CDR3, the DNA is TGCAGTGCCGGGGGCTGGACAGGGGCCGGAGAGTTTGGCTACACCTTC. Its protein product is CSAGGWTGAGEFGYTF.

At least ten counts were recorded for this clonotype. The chain has TRBV12-3 or TRBV12-4 and TRBJ1-1, with 8 positions matching TRBD1. The CDR3 totals 14 residues. Trimming removed 6 bases from V and 7 bases from J; junction bases left unmatched: 10. The CDR3 coding sequence is TGTGCCAGCAGCCCGGGGACAGGAGTTTATGAAGCTTTCTTT. Residues: CASSPGTGVYEAFF.

This clonotype was observed a few times. The chain links TRBV6-1 to TRBJ2-4, with a tentative D call TRBD1 (6 bases). V was cut by 4 bases and J by 0 bases, with 13 bases left in between. The length of the CDR3 is 16 residues. Per the germline V gene, CDR1 is MNHNS and CDR2 is SASEGT. DNA for the CDR3: TGTGCCAGCAGTGGATGGGACACACTAGCCAAAAACATTCAGTACTTC. This sequence encodes CASSGWDTLAKNIQYF.

The rearrangement uses TRBV7-7 and TRBJ2-7; a weak D match, TRBD1 (6 bases). The germline CDR1 and CDR2 sequences are SSHAT and FNYEAQ (reference sequence). The CDR3 runs to 17 residues. The V end was cut by 5 bases, the J end by 1 base, with 21 bases between. CDR3 loop: CASSISSQGFGSYEQYF. In nucleotides, the CDR3 is TGTGCCAGCAGCATATCCAGCCAGGGGTTTGGATCCTACGAGCAGTACTTC.

This clonotype has a handful of counts. The chain links TRBV12-3 or TRBV12-4 to TRBJ1-2; 10 bases align to TRBD1. This CDR3 is built from 16 residues. V dropped 5 bases and J dropped 5; count of bases not matched to a gene: 11. The CDR3 bases are TGTGCCAGCAGTACGATGACAGGGGGCACGGTTTATGGCTACACCTTC. This codes for CASSTMTGGTVYGYTF.

This clonotype turned up a few times. V gene TRBV4-1 combines with J gene TRBJ2-1; TRBD2 agrees at 8 bases. This CDR3 contains 14 residues. Germline CDR1 and CDR2: MGHRA and YSYEKL. Trimming cost V 10 bases and J 9 bases; bases outside gene matches: 14. The CDR3 DNA is TGCGCCACAGGGAGCGGGAGTGGGTTTAGTGAGCAGTTCTTC. Amino acid sequence: CATGSGSGFSEQFF.

J is TRBJ2-3 and V is TRBV14; D is perhaps TRBD1 or TRBD2 (5 bases each). The V end lost 0 bases, the J end lost 0 bases, and 13 bases lay between the germline ends. The CDR3 runs to 17 residues. Per germline, CDR1 SGHDN and CDR2 FVKESK. CDR3 residues: CASSQEARGRSTDTQYF. CDR3 DNA sequence: TGTGCCAGCAGCCAAGAGGCTAGGGGACGAAGCACAGATACGCAGTATTTT.

This chain connects TRBV20-1 to TRBJ2-3, with TRBD2 matching 7 bases. V dropped 2 bases and J dropped 4; count of bases not matched to a gene: 12. Germline V lookup: CDR1 DFQATT, CDR2 SNEGSKA (reference sequence). The CDR3 has 16 residues. CDR3 coding DNA: TGCAGTGCTAGAAGAGGCGGGAGTATTCCATCAGATACGCAGTATTTT. It yields the protein CSARRGGSIPSDTQYF.

This clonotype was seen repeatedly, ten times or more. V is TRBV27 and J is TRBJ2-1, with D possibly TRBD2 on 6 matching bases. The CDR3 loop spans 16 amino acids. The V end was cut by 3 bases, the J end by 0 bases, with 12 bases between. Germline lookup yields CDR1 MNHEY and CDR2 SMNVEV (reference sequence). CDR3 DNA: TGTGCCAGCAGTTTTGGCGGGATGACCTCCTACAATGAGCAGTTCTTC. Translation gives CASSFGGMTSYNEQFF.

The genes are TRBV29-1 and TRBJ2-7; no clear D gene. The CDR3 loop spans 12 amino acids. Trimming left V 4 bases short and J 4 bases short, with 11 bases between. Germline CDR1 is SQVTM and CDR2 is ANQGSEA. The CDR3 region is CSVVHSTYEQYF. DNA for the CDR3: TGCAGCGTTGTCCACAGTACTTACGAGCAGTACTTC.

In its sample, this clonotype was seen many times. J is TRBJ2-7 and V is TRBV28, with 9 positions matching TRBD1. Germline V lookup: CDR1 MDHEN, CDR2 SYDVKM. The CDR3 is 16 amino acids. Trimming at V came to 6 bases and at J to 6 bases, leaving 15 bases not matched to a gene. In DNA form, the CDR3 reads TGTGCCAGCAGAGTCCCTACGGGGACAGGGAGGATCGAGCAGTACTTC. This sequence encodes CASRVPTGTGRIEQYF.

A remark on this clonotype: With a much larger clone just one base away, this may be a read error. This chain joins TRBV12-1 and TRBJ2-2; whether TRBD2, the table's D call, matches the DNA was not checked. TRBV12-1 is assigned pseudogene status. This CDR3 is 17 amino acids long. The chain's CDR3 is CASSLGRSNGNIGELFF. The CDR3 coding sequence is TGTGCCAGCAGCTTGGGCCGCTCAAACGGGAACATCGGGGAGCTGTTTTTT.

V usage is TRBV28 and J usage is TRBJ1-3; D is unresolved. Germline CDR1 is MDHEN and CDR2 is SYDVKM. Trimming stripped 9 bases from V and 4 bases from J, with 25 bases between. The CDR3 consists of 17 residues. In nucleotides, the CDR3 is TGTGCCAGTCGAATCCCCCTGGACGGCAGAAAGGGAAACACCATATATTTT. It yields the protein CASRIPLDGRKGNTIYF.

The table lists this clonotype with a few counts. CDR3: CSVMGGTIGEQFF. In DNA, the CDR3 is TGCAGCGTTATGGGCGGTACTATAGGTGAGCAGTTCTTC. The gene calls are TRBV29-1 and TRBJ2-1; D gene uncertain. V lost 5 bases to trimming and J lost 9 bases, with 17 bases between them. In germline, CDR1 is SQVTM, CDR2 ANQGSEA. This CDR3 contains 13 residues.

The chain combines TRBV2 with TRBJ2-3; 9 nucleotides align to TRBD2. The CDR3 is made up of 15 amino acids. CDR1 SNHLY and CDR2 FYNNEI come from the germline V gene. The junction had 6 bases not matched to a gene; V was cut back by 6 bases and J by 2 bases. CDR3 DNA sequence: TGTGCCAGCAGAAGACTAGCGGAAAACACAGATACGCAGTATTTT. The encoded protein is CASRRLAENTDTQYF.